This entry lists 9 T cell receptor beta chains sequenced from one sample in a study of blood T cell repertoires in COVID-19. The repertoire was sequenced with immunoSEQ multiplex PCR; TCRdb's copy has only in-frame clones and lacks some. The sample comprises about 210,000 clones, around 81% of which are singletons, and 13% rests with the top ten. Sequenced material: peripheral blood. Source of these receptors: a human donor in a cohort sampled during active COVID-19.

V gene TRBV6-5 combines with J gene TRBJ2-3; D might be TRBD1 (7 bases). The germline gives CDR1 MNHEY, CDR2 SVGAGI. The CDR3 extends over 14 amino acids. Trimming cost V 7 bases and J 3 bases, with 14 bases left between them. The chain's CDR3 is CASTAGGLTDTQYF. For the CDR3, the DNA is TGTGCCAGCACCGCAGGGGGACTGACAGATACGCAGTATTTT.

This clone was detected only a few times. V and J are TRBV5-4 and TRBJ2-7; D gene uncertain. From germline, CDR1 is SGHNT and CDR2 YYREEE (reference sequence). The CDR3 has 14 residues. Trimming left V 0 bases short and J 4 bases short, with 11 bases between. The CDR3 is CASSLAGLVYEQYF. The DNA for the CDR3 is TGTGCCAGCAGCTTGGCAGGCCTGGTTTACGAGCAGTACTTC. Looking up the rest from reference TRBV5-4 and TRBJ2-7 gives the full variable domain: ETGVTQSPTHLIKTRGQQVTLRCSSQSGHNTVSWYQQALGQGPQFIFQYYREEENGRGNFPPRFSGLQFPNYSSELNVNALELDDSALYLCASSLAGLVYEQYFGPGTRLTVT.

The rearrangement links TRBV6-1 to TRBJ2-5; perhaps TRBD2 as D (6 bases). The length of the CDR3 is 18 residues. The V gene lost 0 bases and the J gene lost 5 bases, with 22 bases spanning the gap. CDR1 is MNHNS, CDR2 SASEGT, per germline. The CDR3 sequence is CASSEALHGAGSMETQYF. CDR3 DNA sequence: TGTGCCAGCAGTGAAGCGCTTCATGGTGCCGGGAGTATGGAGACCCAGTACTTC.

This clone occurred a few times. The V and J genes are TRBV6-5 and TRBJ2-7, with 9 bases fitting TRBD2. Trimming cost V 6 bases and J 2 bases; bases outside gene matches: 8. The V gene's germline CDR1 is MNHEY and CDR2 SVGAGI. The CDR3 sequence is 15 residues long. The DNA of the CDR3 is TGTGCCAGCAGCAACCCCCCTAGCGGGACCTACGAGCAGTACTTC. Amino acids: CASSNPPSGTYEQYF.

This clone was recorded a few times. V gene TRBV18 combines with J gene TRBJ1-2; D perhaps matches TRBD1 (5 bases). V was shortened by 8 bases and J by 8 bases, with 15 bases between the two germline ends. There are 12 residues in the CDR3. Germline assignment: CDR1 KGHSH and CDR2 LQKENI. The CDR3 loop is CASQGEAVGYTF. CDR3 DNA: TGTGCCAGCCAAGGGGAGGCGGTCGGCTACACCTTC.

V usage is TRBV5-1 and J usage is TRBJ1-4; TRBD1 matches 7 bases. Looked up from germline, CDR1 is SGHRS and CDR2 is YFSETQ. The CDR3 length is 16 residues. V lost 0 bases and J lost 5; bases outside the gene matches: 7. CDR3 region: CASSLASGGANEKLFF. CDR3 DNA sequence: TGCGCCAGCAGCTTGGCGTCAGGGGGAGCAAATGAAAAACTGTTTTTT.

The table lists this clone with a count of one. The J gene is TRBJ1-2, the V gene TRBV30, with 7 nucleotides matching TRBD1. V lost 5 bases, J lost 4 bases, and 1 base stayed unmatched. The germline V gene encodes CDR1 GTSNPN and CDR2 SVGIG (reference sequence). CDR3 length: 11 residues. In DNA form, the CDR3 reads TGTGCCTGGCGGACAGGCTATGGCTACACCTTC. It yields the protein CAWRTGYGYTF.

This clone was seen a few times. The rearrangement joins TRBV6-2 or TRBV6-3 to TRBJ1-5; D is possibly TRBD1 (5 bases). The CDR3 spans 15 residues. V was trimmed by 6 bases and J by 3 bases, leaving 15 bases between them. In germline, CDR1 is MNHEY, CDR2 SVGEGT. The CDR3: CASSSGLVYNQPQHF. CDR3 DNA sequence: TGTGCCAGCAGCTCAGGGTTGGTGTACAATCAGCCCCAGCATTTT.

This chain uses TRBV6-6 with TRBJ1-5, with unresolved D. Trimming shortened V by 6 bases and J by 1 base, and 7 bases separated the two germline ends. The germline V gene encodes CDR1 MNHNY and CDR2 SVGAGI (reference sequence). This CDR3 has 13 amino acids. As DNA, the CDR3 is TGTGCCAGCAGGCCGAGGAGCAATCAGCCCCAGCATTTT. It translates to CASRPRSNQPQHF.